These T cell receptor beta chains were read from a single sample in a study of beta chain features in type 1 diabetes. Profiled with immunoSEQ multiplex PCR; TCRdb holds only in-frame clones, not every one. The sample carries about 220,000 clones, about 11% recorded once. Sequenced input: central memory CD4+ T cells from blood. These receptors were taken from a man younger than 35 in good health. The CDR3 runs from the conserved cysteine through the conserved F or W. The order of the fields is J gene, V gene, D gene, clone size, CDR3 protein, CDR3 DNA. A D gene is named only where the DNA matches it firmly. Some rows have no size entry. The others give once, few or many, or a class for an expanded clone.

>TRBJ2-7|TRBV5-1|-|few
CASSTAGDSYYEQYF
TGCGCCAGCAGCACAGCAGGGGACTCCTACTACGAGCAGTACTTC
>TRBJ1-1|TRBV30|-|-
CAWSGEVTEAFF
TGTGCCTGGAGTGGGGAGGTCACTGAAGCTTTCTTT
>TRBJ1-2|TRBV25-1|-|-
CASSEPGLSSYGYTF
TGTGCCAGCAGTGAACCGGGACTCTCATCCTATGGCTACACCTTC
>TRBJ2-7|TRBV6-1|TRBD1|few
CASIGRDRRYEQYF
TGTGCCAGTATAGGCCGGGACAGGAGATACGAGCAGTACTTC
>TRBJ2-7|TRBV5-1|TRBD1|few
CASSPGQGHEQYF
TGCGCCAGCAGCCCTGGACAGGGGCACGAGCAGTACTTC
>TRBJ2-1|TRBV10-3|-|many
CAISDYSNEQFF
TGTGCCATCAGTGACTACAGTAATGAGCAGTTCTTC
>TRBJ2-5|TRBV6-1|TRBD1|few
CASLRTGALRETQYF
TGTGCCAGCCTTAGGACAGGGGCTCTACGAGAGACCCAGTACTTC
>TRBJ2-5|TRBV4-1|TRBD2|-
CASSVTSGSIGETQYF
TGCGCCAGCAGCGTGACTAGCGGGAGCATTGGAGAGACCCAGTACTTC
>TRBJ2-5|TRBV7-9|-|-
CASSFGSQETQYF
TGTGCCAGCAGCTTTGGAAGTCAAGAGACCCAGTACTTC
>TRBJ2-3|TRBV5-1|-|-
CASSLETPGRPTDTQYF
TGCGCCAGCAGCCTTGAAACTCCGGGACGTCCCACAGATACGCAGTATTTT
>TRBJ2-3|TRBV4-2|TRBD2|-
CASSPGLASAPELDPQYF
TGTGCCAGCAGCCCGGGACTAGCCTCTGCGCCAGAGCTCGACCCGCAGTATTTT
>TRBJ2-1|TRBV28|-|few
CASSPKGARGEQFF
TGTGCCAGCTCCCCGAAAGGGGCTCGGGGTGAGCAGTTCTTC
>TRBJ1-1|TRBV9|-|few
CASSARPHTEAFF
TGTGCCAGCAGCGCCCGCCCCCACACTGAAGCTTTCTTT
>TRBJ2-7|TRBV7-2|-|few
CASSPAGGRAGREQYF
TGTGCCAGCAGCCCCGCAGGAGGCCGAGCCGGTCGGGAGCAGTACTTC
>TRBJ2-7|TRBV2|TRBD2|few
CASSEQAGFYEQYF
TGTGCCAGCAGTGAACAAGCGGGATTCTACGAGCAGTACTTC
>TRBJ1-5|TRBV27|TRBD1|few
CASSPDRGGNQPQHF
TGTGCCAGCAGCCCTGACAGGGGAGGAAATCAGCCCCAGCATTTT
>TRBJ1-5|TRBV7-2|TRBD1|few
CPSSHGTGKERPQHF
TGTCCCAGCAGCCATGGGACAGGGAAAGAGCGGCCCCAGCATTTT
>TRBJ2-5|TRBV30|-|many
CAWSVPGQLYQETQYF
TGTGCCTGGAGTGTACCGGGACAACTGTACCAAGAGACCCAGTACTTC
>TRBJ2-7|TRBV7-2|-|-
CASSRSQQGGNYEQYF
TGTGCCAGCAGCCGATCGCAACAGGGCGGAAACTACGAGCAGTACTTC
>TRBJ2-3|TRBV7-9|TRBD2|-
CASSRLAGLTDTQYF
TGTGCCAGCAGCCGACTAGCGGGACTCACAGATACGCAGTATTTT
>TRBJ2-3|TRBV2|-|many
CASSVWDRVGSSGSHTQYF
TGTGCCAGCAGTGTCTGGGACAGGGTAGGGTCTAGCGGGAGCCATACGCAGTATTTT
>TRBJ2-7|TRBV18|-|many
CASFEALGYYEQYF
TGTGCCAGCTTCGAGGCACTCGGTTACTACGAGCAGTACTTC
>TRBJ2-1|TRBV19|-|-
CASKPWQSGEQFF
TGTGCCAGTAAACCCTGGCAGTCGGGCGAGCAGTTCTTC
>TRBJ1-3|TRBV4-1|TRBD1|-
CASSQAGTGLSGNTIYF
TGCGCCAGCAGCCAAGCCGGGACAGGACTCTCTGGAAACACCATATATTTT
>TRBJ2-1|TRBV2|-|many
CASSEQSEQFF
TGTGCCAGCAGTGAGCAAAGTGAGCAGTTCTTC
>TRBJ2-7|TRBV9|-|-
CASSRWSGTDSYEQYF
TGTGCCAGCAGCAGATGGTCCGGGACGGATTCCTACGAGCAGTACTTC
>TRBJ2-1|TRBV6-5|TRBD1|-
CASSYDRGLYNEQFF
TGTGCCAGCAGTTATGACAGGGGGCTCTACAATGAGCAGTTCTTC
>TRBJ1-2|TRBV4-3|-|few
CASSQQGTLNYGYTF
TGCGCCAGCAGCCAGCAGGGCACCCTTAACTATGGCTACACCTTC
>TRBJ2-3|TRBV11-2|TRBD2|-
CASSQTSGTDTQYF
TGTGCCAGCAGCCAGACTAGCGGCACAGATACGCAGTATTTT
>TRBJ2-1|TRBV11-3|TRBD2|few
CASSSVGGSYNEQFF
TGTGCCAGCAGCTCCGTAGGCGGGAGTTACAATGAGCAGTTCTTC
>TRBJ1-1|TRBV5-1|TRBD1|-
CASSWLVDRGNTEAFF
TGCGCCAGCAGCTGGCTGGTGGACAGGGGGAACACTGAAGCTTTCTTT
>TRBJ2-3|TRBV2|-|few
CANKGGTSTDTQYF
TGTGCCAACAAGGGGGGGACAAGCACAGATACGCAGTATTTT
>TRBJ2-7|TRBV28|-|few
CASSFPDEQYF
TGTGCCAGCAGTTTTCCAGACGAGCAGTACTTC
>TRBJ2-2|TRBV11-2|TRBD1|few
CASSLRDRLGGELFF
TGTGCCAGCAGCCTTCGGGACAGGTTAGGAGGGGAGCTGTTTTTT
>TRBJ2-1|TRBV5-6|-|-
CASSWGSGSYNEQFF
TGTGCCAGCAGCTGGGGCTCGGGGAGCTACAATGAGCAGTTCTTC
>TRBJ2-1|TRBV5-1|-|many
CASSPGQDYNEQFF
TGCGCCAGCAGCCCCGGACAAGATTACAATGAGCAGTTCTTC
>TRBJ2-7|TRBV2|-|-
CASKREVYEQYF
TGTGCCAGCAAGCGTGAAGTGTACGAGCAGTACTTC
>TRBJ1-5|TRBV10-3|-|-
CAISESEERGNQPQHF
TGTGCCATCAGTGAGTCGGAGGAGCGGGGAAATCAGCCCCAGCATTTT
>TRBJ1-2|TRBV5-4|TRBD1|-
CASSPASTGNYGYTF
TGTGCCAGCAGCCCAGCTTCGACAGGGAACTATGGCTACACCTTC
>TRBJ2-1|TRBV7-3|TRBD2|few
CASSLKPGLAIYNEQFF
TGTGCCAGCAGCTTAAAGCCGGGACTAGCGATCTACAATGAGCAGTTCTTC
>TRBJ1-4|TRBV18|-|-
CASQEGEKLFF
TGTGCCAGCCAAGAGGGCGAAAAACTGTTTTTT
>TRBJ1-3|TRBV9|-|-
CASSVAGDPGNTIYF
TGTGCCAGCAGCGTAGCGGGGGATCCTGGAAACACCATATATTTT